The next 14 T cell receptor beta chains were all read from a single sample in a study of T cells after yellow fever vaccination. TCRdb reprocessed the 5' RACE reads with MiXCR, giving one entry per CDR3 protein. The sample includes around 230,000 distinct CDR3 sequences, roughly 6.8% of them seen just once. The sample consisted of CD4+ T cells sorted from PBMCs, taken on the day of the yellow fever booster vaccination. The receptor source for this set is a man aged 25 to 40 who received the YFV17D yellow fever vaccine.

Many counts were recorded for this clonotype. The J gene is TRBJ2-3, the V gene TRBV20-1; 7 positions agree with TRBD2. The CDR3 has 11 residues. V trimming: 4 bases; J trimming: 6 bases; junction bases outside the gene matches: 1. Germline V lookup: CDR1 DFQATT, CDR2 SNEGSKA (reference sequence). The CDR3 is CSATAGDTQYF. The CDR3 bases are TGCAGTGCTACAGCGGGGGATACGCAGTATTTT.

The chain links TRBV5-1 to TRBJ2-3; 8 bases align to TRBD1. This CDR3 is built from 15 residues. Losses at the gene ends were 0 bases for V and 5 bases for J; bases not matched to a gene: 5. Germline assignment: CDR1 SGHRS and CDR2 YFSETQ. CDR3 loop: CASSLAGTGGDTQYF. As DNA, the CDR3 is TGCGCCAGCAGCTTGGCCGGGACAGGAGGAGATACGCAGTATTTT.

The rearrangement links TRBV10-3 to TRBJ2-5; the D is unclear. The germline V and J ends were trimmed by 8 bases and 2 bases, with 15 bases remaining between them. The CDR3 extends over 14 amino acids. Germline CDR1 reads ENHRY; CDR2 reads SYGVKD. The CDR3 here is CAIGGETRQETQYF. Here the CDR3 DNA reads TGTGCCATCGGTGGAGAGACTCGTCAAGAGACCCAGTACTTC.

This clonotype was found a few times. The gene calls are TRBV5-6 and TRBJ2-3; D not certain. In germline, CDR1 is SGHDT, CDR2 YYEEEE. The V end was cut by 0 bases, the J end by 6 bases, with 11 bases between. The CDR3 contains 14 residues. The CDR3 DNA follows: TGTGCCAGCAGCTTGGCTTTCGTGGGGGATACGCAGTATTTT. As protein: CASSLAFVGDTQYF.

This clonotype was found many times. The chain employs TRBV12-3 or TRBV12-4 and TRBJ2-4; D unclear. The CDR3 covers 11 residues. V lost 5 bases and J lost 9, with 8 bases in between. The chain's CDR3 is CASSEGPIQYF. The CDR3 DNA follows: TGTGCCAGCAGTGAAGGGCCCATTCAGTACTTC.

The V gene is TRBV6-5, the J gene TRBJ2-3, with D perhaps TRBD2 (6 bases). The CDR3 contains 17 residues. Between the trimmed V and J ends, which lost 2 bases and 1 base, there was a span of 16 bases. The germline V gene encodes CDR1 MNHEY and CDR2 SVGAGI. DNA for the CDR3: TGTGCCAGCAGTTACCCCCCCGCCGCGGGACGCACAGATACGCAGTATTTT. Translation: CASSYPPAAGRTDTQYF.

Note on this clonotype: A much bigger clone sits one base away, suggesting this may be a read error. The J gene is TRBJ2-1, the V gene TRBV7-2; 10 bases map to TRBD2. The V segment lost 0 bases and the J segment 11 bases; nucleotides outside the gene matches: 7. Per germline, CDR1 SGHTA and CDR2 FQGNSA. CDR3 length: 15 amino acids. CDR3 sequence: CASSLAGLADAQQFF. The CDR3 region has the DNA TGTGCCAGCAGCTTAGCCGGACTAGCGGACGCTCAGCAGTTCTTC. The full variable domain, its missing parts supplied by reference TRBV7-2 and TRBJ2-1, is GAGVSQSPSNKVTEKGKDVELRCDPISGHTALYWYRQSLGQGLEFLIYFQGNSAPDKSGLPSDRFSAERTGGSVSTLTIQRTQQEDSAVYLCASSLAGLADAQQFFGPGTRLTVL.

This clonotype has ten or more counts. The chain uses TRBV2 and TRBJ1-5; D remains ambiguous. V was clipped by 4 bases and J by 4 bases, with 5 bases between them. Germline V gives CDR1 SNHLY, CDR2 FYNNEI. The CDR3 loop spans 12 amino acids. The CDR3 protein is CASSVGNQPQHF. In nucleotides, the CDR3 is TGTGCCAGCAGTGTCGGGAATCAGCCCCAGCATTTT.

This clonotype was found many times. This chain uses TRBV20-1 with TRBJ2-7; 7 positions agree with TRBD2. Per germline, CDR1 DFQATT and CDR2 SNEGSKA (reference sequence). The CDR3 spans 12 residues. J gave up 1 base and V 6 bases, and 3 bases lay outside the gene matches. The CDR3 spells CSAGEGSYEQYF. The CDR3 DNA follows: TGCAGTGCCGGGGAGGGGTCCTACGAGCAGTACTTC.

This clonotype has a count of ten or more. The CDR3 here is CSVGDIAAKNIQYF. Written as DNA, the CDR3 is TGCAGCGTTGGGGACATAGCCGCCAAAAACATTCAGTACTTC. The chain couples TRBV29-1 to TRBJ2-4; maybe TRBD1 (6 bases). V was clipped by 4 bases and J by 1 base, with 11 bases between them. CDR1 is SQVTM, CDR2 ANQGSEA, per germline. The CDR3 covers 14 residues.

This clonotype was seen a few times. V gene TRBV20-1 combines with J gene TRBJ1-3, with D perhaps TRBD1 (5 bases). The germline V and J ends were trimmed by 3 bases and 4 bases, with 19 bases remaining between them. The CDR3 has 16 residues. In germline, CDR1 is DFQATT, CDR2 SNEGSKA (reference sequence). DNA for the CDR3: TGCAGTGCTAGGAGGCTTCAGGGTCTGCAGGGAAACACCATATATTTT. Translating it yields CSARRLQGLQGNTIYF.

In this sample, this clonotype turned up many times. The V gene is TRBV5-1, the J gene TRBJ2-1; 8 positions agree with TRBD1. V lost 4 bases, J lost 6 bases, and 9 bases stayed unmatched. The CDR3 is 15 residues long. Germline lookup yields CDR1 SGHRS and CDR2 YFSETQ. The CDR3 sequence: CASSATGGIRNEQFF. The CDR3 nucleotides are TGCGCCAGCAGCGCCACAGGGGGGATTCGCAATGAGCAGTTCTTC.

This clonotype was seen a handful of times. Written as DNA, the CDR3 is TGTGCCAGCAAGAAAGGGGGCGGGATAGTCCATGAGCAGTTCTTC. It translates to CASKKGGGIVHEQFF. The chain joins TRBV28 to TRBJ2-1; possible D gene TRBD1, 7 bases. This CDR3 spans 15 amino acids. Germline CDR1 MDHEN, CDR2 SYDVKM. Between the trimmed V and J ends, which lost 7 bases and 8 bases, there was a span of 21 bases.

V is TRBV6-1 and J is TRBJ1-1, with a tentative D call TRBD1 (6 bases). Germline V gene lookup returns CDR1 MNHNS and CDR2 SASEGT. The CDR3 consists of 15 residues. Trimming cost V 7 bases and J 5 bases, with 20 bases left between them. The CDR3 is CASKVSGALATEAFF. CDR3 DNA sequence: TGTGCCAGCAAGGTTTCAGGGGCCCTGGCGACTGAAGCTTTCTTT.